A single sample gave rise to the 23 T cell receptor beta chains below, sequenced in a study of blood T cells in healthy people across ages. Together with a sample-barcoded 5' primer, a J-beta primer mix was included in a second PCR lasting 7 to 11 cycles. Each CDR3 protein gets one entry after TCRdb re-called the 5' RACE reads with MiXCR. The data contain over 600,000 distinct CDR3 sequences, 35% to 60% of them singletons. The specimen was blood. Every receptor here comes from a man older than 75 in good health.

The V gene is TRBV28, the J gene TRBJ2-7; 7 nucleotides match TRBD1. V was clipped by 5 bases and J by 2 bases; unmatched bases: 12. The CDR3 consists of 16 residues. Germline assignment: CDR1 MDHEN and CDR2 SYDVKM. This CDR3 reads CASSPIGTEITYEQYF. As DNA, the CDR3 is TGTGCCAGCAGTCCAATCGGGACAGAGATTACCTACGAGCAGTACTTC.

The CDR3 DNA reads TGTGCCAGCAGCTTGGGGGGCGGGAAAACAGATACGCAGTATTTT. It is translated as CASSLGGGKTDTQYF. This rearrangement joins TRBV5-6 to TRBJ2-3, with D possibly being TRBD2 (6 bases). The CDR3 runs to 15 residues. Trimming left V 0 bases short and J 3 bases short, with 11 bases between. The germline CDR1 and CDR2 sequences are SGHDT and YYEEEE.

This clonotype was counted only a few times. The chain combines TRBV7-2 with TRBJ2-7; TRBD1 matches 7 bases. With V trimmed by 5 bases and J by 4 bases, 8 bases remained unmatched. CDR1 and CDR2 (germline): SGHTA, FQGNSA. This CDR3 region has 14 residues. The CDR3 DNA reads as TGTGCCAGCAGCCTAGACAGGGTCGGGTACGAGCAGTACTTC. This gives the protein CASSLDRVGYEQYF. Using reference TRBV7-2 and TRBJ2-7 for the parts outside the CDR3, the full variable domain is GAGVSQSPSNKVTEKGKDVELRCDPISGHTALYWYRQSLGQGLEFLIYFQGNSAPDKSGLPSDRFSAERTGGSVSTLTIQRTQQEDSAVYLCASSLDRVGYEQYFGPGTRLTVT.

CDR3 residues: CASSQEKGQGVYGQYF. The CDR3 DNA sequence: TGTGCCAGCAGCCAAGAGAAGGGACAGGGTGTATACGGGCAGTACTTC. This chain connects TRBV3-1 to TRBJ2-4; TRBD1 aligns across 9 bases. This CDR3 is built from 16 residues. J gave up 13 bases and V 0 bases, and 13 bases lay outside the gene matches. From germline, CDR1 is LGHDT and CDR2 YNNKEL (reference sequence). Full variable domain (remainder filled in from reference TRBV3-1 and TRBJ2-4): DTAVSQTPKYLVTQMGNDKSIKCEQNLGHDTMYWYKQDSKKFLKIMFSYNNKELIINETVPNRFSPKSPDKAHLNLHINSLELGDSAVYFCASSQEKGQGVYGQYFGAGTRLSVL.

This clonotype was counted between two and nine times. V is TRBV20-1 and J is TRBJ1-5, with 7 bases aligning to TRBD1. The trim removed 6 bases at V and 1 base at J, leaving 6 bases unmatched. The CDR3 consists of 14 residues. From germline, CDR1 is DFQATT and CDR2 SNEGSKA (reference sequence). The CDR3: CSARQGGSNQPQHF. DNA for the CDR3: TGCAGTGCCCGACAGGGTGGCAGCAATCAGCCCCAGCATTTT.

This clonotype was seen ten or more times. The rearrangement links TRBV4-1 to TRBJ2-3; no clear D gene. This CDR3 region has 13 residues. Trimming removed 0 bases at V and 3 bases at J, with 4 bases between. In germline, CDR1 is MGHRA, CDR2 YSYEKL. The CDR3 DNA reads TGCGCCAGCAGCCAAGATATAACAGATACGCAGTATTTT. Translation: CASSQDITDTQYF.

This clonotype appeared once. The rearrangement joins TRBV30 to TRBJ2-2; D gene ambiguous. In germline, CDR1 is GTSNPN, CDR2 SVGIG (reference sequence). The CDR3 loop spans 14 amino acids. V lost 2 bases to trimming and J lost 2 bases, with 9 bases between them. The CDR3, as DNA: TGTGCCTGGAGTCAAGCGCTAAACACCGGGGAGCTGTTTTTT. Translating gives CAWSQALNTGELFF.

V usage is TRBV4-2 and J usage is TRBJ1-2; perhaps TRBD1 as D (5 bases). The germline V gene encodes CDR1 LGHNA and CDR2 YNFKEQ. This CDR3 spans 17 amino acids. With 0 bases removed from V and 8 bases from J, the gap between germline ends came to 22 bases. Here the CDR3 reads CASSQDLYAPQGGGYTF. The CDR3 DNA reads TGTGCCAGCAGCCAAGATCTCTATGCCCCTCAGGGTGGAGGCTACACCTTC.

V gene TRBV28 combines with J gene TRBJ1-1; D is unclear. V lost 5 bases and J lost 3, with 7 bases in between. Germline values: CDR1 MDHEN, CDR2 SYDVKM. The CDR3 runs 12 residues. In DNA, the CDR3 is TGTGCCAGCAGTGCGGGGTACACTGAAGCTTTCTTT. Amino acids: CASSAGYTEAFF.

This rearrangement joins TRBV9 to TRBJ2-7; 9 nucleotides line up with TRBD1. Germline V gives CDR1 SGDLS, CDR2 YYNGEE. The CDR3 runs to 15 residues. V dropped 3 bases and J dropped 7; count of bases not matched to a gene: 11. This CDR3 reads CASSAQDRGGNEQYF. CDR3 nucleotides: TGTGCCAGCAGCGCCCAGGACAGGGGAGGCAATGAGCAGTACTTC.

The chain couples TRBV28 to TRBJ2-1; 11 nucleotides align to TRBD2. Looked up from germline, CDR1 is MDHEN and CDR2 is SYDVKM. The CDR3 length is 18 residues. The ends lost 8 bases at V and 1 base at J; junction bases unmatched: 13. The CDR3 protein is CASRGLTSGVHSYNEQFF. As DNA, the CDR3 is TGTGCCAGCCGAGGCCTGACTAGCGGGGTCCATTCCTACAATGAGCAGTTCTTC.

V is TRBV12-3 or TRBV12-4 and J is TRBJ1-6, with D hard to call. This CDR3 region has 14 residues. V lost 7 bases and J lost 11, with 18 bases in between. CDR3 protein: CASTLRSLNPPLHF. As DNA, the CDR3 is TGTGCCAGCACCCTGAGAAGCTTGAATCCACCCCTCCACTTT.

The rearrangement joins TRBV3-1 to TRBJ2-5; 13 bases align to TRBD2. Per the germline V gene, CDR1 is LGHDT and CDR2 is YNNKEL (reference sequence). This CDR3 region has 14 residues. V lost 4 bases and J lost 11; bases outside the gene matches: 7. For the CDR3, the DNA is TGTGCCAGCAGCCCACGGACTAGCGGGAGCTCGCAGTACTTC. Protein product: CASSPRTSGSSQYF.

This clonotype was counted ten times or more. The chain is built from TRBV19 and TRBJ2-5; 8 bases match TRBD1. This CDR3 spans 15 amino acids. Germline V gene sequence: CDR1 LNHDA, CDR2 SQIVND (reference sequence). The V segment lost 4 bases and the J segment 2 bases; nucleotides outside the gene matches: 6. The chain's CDR3 is CASSKGQEVQETQYF. DNA for the CDR3: TGTGCCAGTAGTAAGGGACAGGAGGTTCAAGAGACCCAGTACTTC.

In the case of this clonotype: One end of the junction does not line up with germline, which may come from a read error. The chain carries TRBV4-3 and TRBJ1-4; TRBD1 matches at 7 bases. This CDR3 comprises 18 residues. Germline CDR1 is LGHNA and CDR2 is YSLEER. The CDR3 bases are TGCGCCGGCAGCCAAGGGGCCGGGACAGATACAACTAATGAAAAACTGTTTTTT. This gives the protein CAGSQGAGTDTTNEKLFF.

This clonotype was recorded at least ten times. The chain employs TRBV5-5 and TRBJ2-3; maybe TRBD2 (5 bases). The CDR3 is 15 residues long. CDR1 SGHKS and CDR2 YYEKEE come from the germline V gene (reference sequence). Trimming left V 2 bases short and J 2 bases short, with 12 bases between. CDR3 region: CASSFRSDYTDTQYF. CDR3 coding DNA: TGTGCCAGCAGCTTTCGGAGCGACTACACAGATACGCAGTATTTT.

The chain employs TRBV4-2 and TRBJ2-1; 8 positions match TRBD1. CDR3 length equals 16 residues. The J segment lost 2 bases and the V segment lost 0 bases, leaving 3 bases of the junction unmatched. Germline CDR1 reads LGHNA; CDR2 reads YNFKEQ. The CDR3 DNA reads as TGTGCCAGCAGCCAAGACGGGGACAGGCCCTACAATGAGCAGTTCTTC. Translated, it gives CASSQDGDRPYNEQFF.

The chain has TRBV28 and TRBJ2-1; tentatively, D is TRBD1 or TRBD2 (5 bases each). Germline CDR1 reads MDHEN; CDR2 reads SYDVKM. The V end was cut by 6 bases, the J end by 2 bases, with 14 bases between. The CDR3 sequence is 15 residues long. DNA for the CDR3: TGTGCCAGCAGCACCCGGGACGGCCCCTACAATGAGCAGTTCTTC. Protein: CASSTRDGPYNEQFF.

V usage is TRBV12-3 or TRBV12-4 and J usage is TRBJ1-5; 9 bases are a match to TRBD1. Trimming removed 8 bases from V and 2 bases from J; junction bases left unmatched: 10. The CDR3 has 16 residues. The CDR3, as DNA: TGTGCCAGCCGAAAACAGGGGGCCAGAGGCAATCAGCCCCAGCATTTT. As protein: CASRKQGARGNQPQHF.

This sequence joins TRBV7-9 and TRBJ2-3; 7 nucleotides align to TRBD2. In germline, CDR1 is SEHNR, CDR2 FQNEAQ (reference sequence). The CDR3 runs to 16 residues. After removal of 5 bases from V and 2 bases from J, the junction contained 10 bases not matched to a gene. CDR3 region: CASSAPGLRFTDTQYF. DNA of the CDR3: TGTGCCAGCAGCGCCCCGGGACTAAGGTTCACAGATACGCAGTATTTT.

This clonotype was observed a handful of times. This chain links TRBV5-1 with TRBJ1-2, with a possible D match to TRBD1 (5 bases). V lost 0 bases and J lost 6, with 9 bases in between. CDR1 is SGHRS and CDR2 is YFSETQ in the germline V gene. This CDR3 spans 13 amino acids. The CDR3 reads CASSLVQENGYTF. Written as DNA, the CDR3 is TGCGCCAGCAGCTTGGTACAGGAGAATGGCTACACCTTC.

For this clonotype: A much larger clone is a single base away; this may be a read error. This chain links TRBV4-1 with TRBJ1-2; TRBD1 matches 9 bases. The germline V gene has CDR1 MGHRA and CDR2 YSYEKL. The CDR3 contains 15 residues. DNA of the CDR3: TGCGCCAGCGGCCAAGAGGACAGGGGCGGCTATGGCTACACCTTC. Protein sequence: CASGQEDRGGYGYTF.

The chain couples TRBV20-1 to TRBJ2-1; D is possibly TRBD1 (6 bases). The germline CDR1 and CDR2 sequences are DFQATT and SNEGSKA (reference sequence). This CDR3 is built from 15 residues. Trimming left V 4 bases short and J 9 bases short, with 22 bases between. CDR3 coding DNA: TGCAGTGCTACCAAGCCCCCGGGACATAGGACTGAGCAGTTCTTC. Amino acid sequence: CSATKPPGHRTEQFF.